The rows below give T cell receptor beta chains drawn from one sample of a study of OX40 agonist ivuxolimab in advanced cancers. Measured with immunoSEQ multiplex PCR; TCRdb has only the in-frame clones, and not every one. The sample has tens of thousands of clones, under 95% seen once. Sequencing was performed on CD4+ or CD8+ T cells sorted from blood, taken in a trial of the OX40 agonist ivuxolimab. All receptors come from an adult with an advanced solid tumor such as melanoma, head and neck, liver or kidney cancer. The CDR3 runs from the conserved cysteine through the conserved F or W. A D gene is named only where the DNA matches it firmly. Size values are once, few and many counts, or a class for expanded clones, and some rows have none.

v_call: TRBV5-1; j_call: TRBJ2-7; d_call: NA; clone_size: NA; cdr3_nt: TGCGCCAGCAGCTTGGCAGGCGGTCCCTACGAGCAGTACTTC; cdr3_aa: CASSLAGGPYEQYF
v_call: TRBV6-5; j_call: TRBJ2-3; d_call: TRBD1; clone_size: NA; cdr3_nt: TGTGCCAGCAGTCAAGTGACAGGGCCAGATACGCAGTATTTT; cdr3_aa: CASSQVTGPDTQYF
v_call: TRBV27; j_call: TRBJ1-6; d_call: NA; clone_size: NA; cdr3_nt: TGTGCCAGCAGTTTAACAGGACCCTCTCATTCACCCCTCCACTTT; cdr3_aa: CASSLTGPSHSPLHF
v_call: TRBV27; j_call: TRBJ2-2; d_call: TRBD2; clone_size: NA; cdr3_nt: TGTGCCAGCAGCCCACGACTAGCGGGAGGGGGTCACGGGGAGCTGTTTTTT; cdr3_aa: CASSPRLAGGGHGELFF
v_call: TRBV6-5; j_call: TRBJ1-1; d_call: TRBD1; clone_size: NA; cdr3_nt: TGTGCCAGCAGTCAGCAGGGGGGGAACACTGAAGCTTTCTTT; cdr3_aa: CASSQQGGNTEAFF
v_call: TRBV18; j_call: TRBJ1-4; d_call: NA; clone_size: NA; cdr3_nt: TGTGCCAGCCGGGAGGGGATCAATGAAAAACTGTTTTTT; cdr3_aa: CASREGINEKLFF
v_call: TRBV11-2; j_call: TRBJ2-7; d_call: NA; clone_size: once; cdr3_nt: TGTGCCAGCAGCCAGCCTACAGGCGAGCAGTACTTC; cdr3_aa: CASSQPTGEQYF
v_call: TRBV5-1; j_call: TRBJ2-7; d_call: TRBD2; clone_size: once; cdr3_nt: TGCGCCAGCAGCCAGGGACTAGCGGGAGTCGGGGAGCAGTACTTC; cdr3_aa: CASSQGLAGVGEQYF
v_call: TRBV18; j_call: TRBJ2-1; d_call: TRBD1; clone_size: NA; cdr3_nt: TGTGCCAGCTCACCACGACAGGGGGATGAGCGGTTCTTC; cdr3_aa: CASSPRQGDERFF
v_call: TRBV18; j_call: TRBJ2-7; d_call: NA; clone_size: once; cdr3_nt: TGTGCCAGCTCAAACTATGGGGACTACGAGCAGTACTTC; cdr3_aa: CASSNYGDYEQYF
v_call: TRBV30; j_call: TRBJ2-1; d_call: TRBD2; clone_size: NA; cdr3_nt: TGTGCCTGGAGCAAGGGACTAGCGGGGGGAGAGGAGCAGTTCTTC; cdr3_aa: CAWSKGLAGGEEQFF
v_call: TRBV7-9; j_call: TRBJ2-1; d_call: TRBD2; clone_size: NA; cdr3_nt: TGTGCCAGCAGCCGCACTAGCGGGAGTTGGAATGAGCAGTTCTTC; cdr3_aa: CASSRTSGSWNEQFF
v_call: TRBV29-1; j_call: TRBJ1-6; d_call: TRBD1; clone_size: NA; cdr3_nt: TGCAGCGCCGGGGACAGAGAGGGTTCACCCCTCCACTTT; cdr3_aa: CSAGDREGSPLHF
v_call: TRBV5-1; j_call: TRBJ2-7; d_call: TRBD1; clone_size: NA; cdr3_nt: TGCGCCAGCGGAACGGGACAGCTTTACGAGCAGTACTTC; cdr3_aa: CASGTGQLYEQYF
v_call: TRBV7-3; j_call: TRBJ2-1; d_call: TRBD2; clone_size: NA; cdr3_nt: TGTGCCAGCTCACTAGCGGGGACATACAATGAGCAGTTCTTC; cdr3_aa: CASSLAGTYNEQFF
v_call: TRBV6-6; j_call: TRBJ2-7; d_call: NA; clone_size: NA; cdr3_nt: TGTGCCAGCAGTTATTTCGCGACATCGAGCTCCTACGAGCAGTACTTC; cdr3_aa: CASSYFATSSSYEQYF
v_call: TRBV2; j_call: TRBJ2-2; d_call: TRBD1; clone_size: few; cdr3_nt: TGTGCCAGCAGTCCCACGACAGGGCGGGACACCGGGGAGCTGTTTTTT; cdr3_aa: CASSPTTGRDTGELFF
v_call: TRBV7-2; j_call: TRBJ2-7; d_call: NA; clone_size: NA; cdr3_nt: TGTGCCAGCAGCCCCCTGGGCCGGGGGTTCGGAGAGCAGTACTTC; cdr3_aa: CASSPLGRGFGEQYF
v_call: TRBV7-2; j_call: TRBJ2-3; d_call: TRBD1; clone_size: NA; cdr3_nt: TGTGCCAGCAGCACAGACAGGGCCACAGATACGCAGTATTTT; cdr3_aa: CASSTDRATDTQYF
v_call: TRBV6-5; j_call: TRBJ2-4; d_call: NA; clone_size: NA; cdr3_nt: TGTGCCAGCAGTTACTTGGACAGCGGCCGACAGTACTTC; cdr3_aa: CASSYLDSGRQYF
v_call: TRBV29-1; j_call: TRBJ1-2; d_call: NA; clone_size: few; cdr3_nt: TGCAGCGTGGACCCGGGACTGATATTGAATGGCTACACCTTC; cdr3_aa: CSVDPGLILNGYTF
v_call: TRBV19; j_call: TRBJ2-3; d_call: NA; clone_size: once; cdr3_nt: TGTGCCAGTAGCTCCCCGGGGGGCAGCGGGACAGATACGCAGTATTTT; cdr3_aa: CASSSPGGSGTDTQYF
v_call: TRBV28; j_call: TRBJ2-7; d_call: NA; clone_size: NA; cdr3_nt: TGTGCCAGCAGTTTGGAGGGGGCGAATCACTACGAGCAGTACTTC; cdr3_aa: CASSLEGANHYEQYF
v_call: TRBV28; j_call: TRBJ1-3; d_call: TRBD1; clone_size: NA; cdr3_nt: TGTGCCAGCAGTTCGCCCGGGACAGGGCAAAACACCATATATTTT; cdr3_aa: CASSSPGTGQNTIYF
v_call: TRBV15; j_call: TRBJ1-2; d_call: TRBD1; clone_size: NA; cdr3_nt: TGTGCCACCAGCAGAAACGCACAGGGGGATTATGGCTACACCTTC; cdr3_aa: CATSRNAQGDYGYTF
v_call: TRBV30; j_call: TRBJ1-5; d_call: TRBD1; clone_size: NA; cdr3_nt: TGTGCCTGGAGTGGACAGGGGGTTCAGCCCCAGCATTTT; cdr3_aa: CAWSGQGVQPQHF
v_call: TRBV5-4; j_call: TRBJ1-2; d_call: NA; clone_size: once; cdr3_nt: TGTGCCAGCATAAAGGACAGAGCCCTCAACTATGGCTACACCTTC; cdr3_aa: CASIKDRALNYGYTF
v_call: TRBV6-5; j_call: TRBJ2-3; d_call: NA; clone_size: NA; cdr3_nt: TGTGCCAGCAGTTACGGTTCCACAGATACGCAGTATTTT; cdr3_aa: CASSYGSTDTQYF
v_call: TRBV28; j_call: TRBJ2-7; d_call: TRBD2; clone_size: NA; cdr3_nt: TGTGCCAGCAGTCCACCGGGACTAGCGGGAGACTACGAGCAGTACTTC; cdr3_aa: CASSPPGLAGDYEQYF
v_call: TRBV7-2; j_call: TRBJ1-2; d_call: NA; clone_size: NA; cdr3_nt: TGTGCCAGCAGCCAAGGGCTACAGGGAAACTATGGCTACACCTTC; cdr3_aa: CASSQGLQGNYGYTF
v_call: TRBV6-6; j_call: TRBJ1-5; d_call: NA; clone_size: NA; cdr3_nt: TGTGCCAGCAGTGGACCGGGAGTCAGCAATCAGCCCCAGCATTTT; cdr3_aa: CASSGPGVSNQPQHF
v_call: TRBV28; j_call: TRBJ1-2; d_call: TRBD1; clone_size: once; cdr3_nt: TGTGCCAGCAGTTGGGGCCCCGGACAGGTCTATGGCTACACCTTC; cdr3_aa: CASSWGPGQVYGYTF
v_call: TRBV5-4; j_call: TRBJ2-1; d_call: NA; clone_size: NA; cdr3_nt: TGTGCCAGCAGCTTGGGACTAGAGGAGGGCAATGAGCAGTTCTTC; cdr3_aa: CASSLGLEEGNEQFF
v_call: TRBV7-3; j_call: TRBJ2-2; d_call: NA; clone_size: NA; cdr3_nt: TGTGCCAGCAGCTTGACTCTGACCTCAGGGGGGGAGCTGTTTTTT; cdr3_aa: CASSLTLTSGGELFF